This T cell receptor (beta chain) was recovered during a study of T-cell reconstitution after alpha-beta-depleted transplantation in children (dated by TCRdb to about 2016). In terms of the full investigation: Using TCR repertoire profiling, the study followed T-cell immune reconstitution in a quantitative way in children after TCRalphabeta/CD19-depleted allogeneic hematopoietic cell transplantation. The full study reports these points: In some patients, high TCRbeta diversity at day 60 was attributed to recipient T cells and intrathymic progenitors that had survived conditioning. Apparently early alphabetaT-cell count recovery about two months after transplant reportedly relied on only several hundred rapidly expanded clones derived from non-depleted graft cells. The frequencies of hyperexpanded clones fell over the following months, and after one year, T-cell counts and TCRbeta diversity were mostly attributed to newly produced T cells.

Library creation used PCR. Sequenced using an Illumina HiSeq 2500. TCR library preparation used molecular barcoding, with unique molecular identifiers applied to normalize quantification of the TCRbeta repertoire. TCRdb reprocessing: public reads trimmed at Q25 with fastp, clones called with MiXCR, in-frame beta chains kept. CDR3 protein sequences are deduplicated, and each keeps its most common genes and DNA. The sample table contains roughly 790,000 distinct CDR3 sequences; only one count was recorded for around 17% of them. Around 5.3% of the sample is taken by the ten largest. The treatment or condition label for this specimen denotes: allogeneic hematopoietic cell transplantation with graft depleted of TCRalphabeta T cells and CD19 B cells. The children who served as transplant recipients had been given grafts of TCRalphabeta/CD19-depleted allogeneic hematopoietic cells. Comments on this clonotype: No antigen is known for it. Base qualities are not provided; no much larger clone lies one nucleotide away.

Reading from cysteine to phenylalanine, the CDR3 counts 12 amino acids. Of all the DNA, just the CDR3 is kept, 36 bases in frame from base 1. The germline V gene (reference sequence) gives CDR1 as SEHNR and CDR2 as FQNEAQ. V loses 6 bases, J loses 5 bases, and the germline ends lie 11 bases apart. The source of this sequence is a male patient under 18 who had a stem cell transplant for acute lymphoblastic leukemia, so the T cells may come from the graft donor. Rearrangement joined TRBV7-9 to TRBJ2-7, with no reliable assignment of the D segment. Specimen: PBMCs, mostly from graft donor cells, collected 360 days after TCRalphabeta/CD19-depleted stem cell transplant. The DNA is as follows: TGTGCCAGCAGGAAGCAGTCTGACGAGCAGTACTTC. It translates to CASRKQSDEQYF.